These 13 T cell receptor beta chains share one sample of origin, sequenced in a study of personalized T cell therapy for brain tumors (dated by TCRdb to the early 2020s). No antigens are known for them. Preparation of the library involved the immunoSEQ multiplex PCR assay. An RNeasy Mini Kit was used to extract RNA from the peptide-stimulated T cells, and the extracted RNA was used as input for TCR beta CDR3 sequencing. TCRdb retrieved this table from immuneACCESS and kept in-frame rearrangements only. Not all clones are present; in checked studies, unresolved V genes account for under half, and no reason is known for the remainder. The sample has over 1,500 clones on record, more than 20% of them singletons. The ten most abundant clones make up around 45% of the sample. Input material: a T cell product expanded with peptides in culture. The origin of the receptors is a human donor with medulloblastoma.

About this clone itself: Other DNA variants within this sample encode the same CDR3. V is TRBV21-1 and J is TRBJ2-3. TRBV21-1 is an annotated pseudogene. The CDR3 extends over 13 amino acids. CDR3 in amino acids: CASSKAQGDTQYF. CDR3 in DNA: TGTGCCAGCAGCAAAGCTCAAGGTGATACGCAGTATTTT.

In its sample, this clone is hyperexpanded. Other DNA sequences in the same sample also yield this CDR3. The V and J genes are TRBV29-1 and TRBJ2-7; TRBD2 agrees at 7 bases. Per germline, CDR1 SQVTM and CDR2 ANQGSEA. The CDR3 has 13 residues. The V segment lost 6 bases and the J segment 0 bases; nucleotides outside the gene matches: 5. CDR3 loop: CSVHGGVSYEQYF. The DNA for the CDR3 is TGCAGCGTCCATGGGGGGGTCTCCTACGAGCAGTACTTC.

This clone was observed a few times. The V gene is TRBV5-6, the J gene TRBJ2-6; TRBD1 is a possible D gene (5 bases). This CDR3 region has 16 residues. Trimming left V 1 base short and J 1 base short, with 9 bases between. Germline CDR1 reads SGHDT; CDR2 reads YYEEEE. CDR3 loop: CASSLPQGSGANVLTF. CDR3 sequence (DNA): TGTGCCAGCAGCTTGCCGCAGGGATCTGGGGCCAACGTCCTGACTTTC.

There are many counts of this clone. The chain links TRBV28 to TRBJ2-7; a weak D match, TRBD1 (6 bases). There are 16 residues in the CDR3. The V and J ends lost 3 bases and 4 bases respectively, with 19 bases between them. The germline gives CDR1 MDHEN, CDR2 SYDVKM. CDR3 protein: CASSFSSGQLNYEQYF. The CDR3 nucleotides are TGTGCCAGCAGTTTCAGTTCCGGACAGCTAAATTACGAGCAGTACTTC.

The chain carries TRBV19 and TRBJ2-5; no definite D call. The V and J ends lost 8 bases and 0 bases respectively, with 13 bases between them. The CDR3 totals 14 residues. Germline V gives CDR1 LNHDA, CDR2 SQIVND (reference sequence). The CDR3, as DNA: TGTGCCAGTTACCCAGGTTGGTACCAAGAGACCCAGTACTTC. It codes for CASYPGWYQETQYF.

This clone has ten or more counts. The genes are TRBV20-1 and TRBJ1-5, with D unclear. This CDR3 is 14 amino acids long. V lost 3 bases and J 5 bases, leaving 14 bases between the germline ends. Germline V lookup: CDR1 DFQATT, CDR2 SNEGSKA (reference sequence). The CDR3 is CSASERARDQPQHF. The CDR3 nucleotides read TGCAGTGCTAGTGAGCGGGCGAGGGATCAGCCCCAGCATTTT.

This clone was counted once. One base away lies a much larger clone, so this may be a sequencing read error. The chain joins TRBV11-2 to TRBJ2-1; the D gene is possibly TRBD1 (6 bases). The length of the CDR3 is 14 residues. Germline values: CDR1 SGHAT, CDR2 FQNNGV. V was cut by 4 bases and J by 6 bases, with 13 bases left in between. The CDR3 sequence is CASSSITGLNEQFF. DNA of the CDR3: TGTGCCAGCAGCTCCATTACAGGGCTCAATGAGCAGTTCTTC.

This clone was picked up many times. CDR3 nucleotides: TGCGCCAGCAGCCATTTCGGGTTCTCTAGCACAGATACGCAGTATTTT. Residues: CASSHFGFSSTDTQYF. V and J are TRBV4-1 and TRBJ2-3; D is unresolved. Germline V gives CDR1 MGHRA, CDR2 YSYEKL. The V gene lost 3 bases and the J gene lost 0 bases, with 13 bases spanning the gap. The CDR3 has 16 amino acids.

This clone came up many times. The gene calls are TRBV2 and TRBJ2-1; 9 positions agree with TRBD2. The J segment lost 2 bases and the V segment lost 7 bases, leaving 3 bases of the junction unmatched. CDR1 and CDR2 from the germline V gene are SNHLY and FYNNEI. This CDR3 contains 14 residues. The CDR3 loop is CASKSGRPYNEQFF. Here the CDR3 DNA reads TGTGCCAGCAAGAGCGGGAGGCCCTACAATGAGCAGTTCTTC.

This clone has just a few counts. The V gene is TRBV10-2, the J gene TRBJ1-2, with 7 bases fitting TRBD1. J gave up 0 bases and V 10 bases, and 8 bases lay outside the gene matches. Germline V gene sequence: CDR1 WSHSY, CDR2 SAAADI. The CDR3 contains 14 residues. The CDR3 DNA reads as TGCGCCACCTTACGCGGGACAGCTAACTATGGCTACACCTTC. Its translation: CATLRGTANYGYTF.

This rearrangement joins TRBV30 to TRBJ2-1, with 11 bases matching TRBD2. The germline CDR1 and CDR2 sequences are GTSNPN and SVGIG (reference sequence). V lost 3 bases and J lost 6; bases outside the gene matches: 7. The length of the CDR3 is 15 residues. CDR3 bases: TGTGCCTGGAGGGGGATCGGGACTAGCGGCAATGAGCAGTTCTTC. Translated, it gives CAWRGIGTSGNEQFF.

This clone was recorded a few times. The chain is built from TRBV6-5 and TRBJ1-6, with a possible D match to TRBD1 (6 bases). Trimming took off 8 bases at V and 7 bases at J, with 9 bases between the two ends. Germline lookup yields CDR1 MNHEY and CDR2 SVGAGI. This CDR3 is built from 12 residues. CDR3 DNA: TGTGCCAGCGGAAGGGGGAATTCACCCCTCCACTTT. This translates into CASGRGNSPLHF.

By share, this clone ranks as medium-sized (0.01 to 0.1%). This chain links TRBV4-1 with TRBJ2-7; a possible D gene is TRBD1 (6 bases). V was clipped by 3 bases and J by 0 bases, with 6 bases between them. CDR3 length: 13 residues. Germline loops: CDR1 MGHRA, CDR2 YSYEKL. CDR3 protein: CASSQDSSYEQYF. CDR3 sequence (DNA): TGCGCCAGCAGCCAGGACAGCTCCTACGAGCAGTACTTC.